The sequence of this T cell receptor beta chain was determined in a study of blood T cell repertoires in COVID-19. Study-wide background: Samples taken during acute and convalescent COVID-19 were collected in the United States, Italy and Spain. PBMCs, B-cell-depleted T cells, or T cells were the source of the cDNA or gDNA that made up the material.

Germline lookup yields CDR1 LNHDA and CDR2 SQIVND (reference sequence). V shed 4 bases and J 0 bases; nucleotides not matched to a gene: 6. The length of the CDR3 is 17 residues. As originally analysed: Amplification from reference gene primers served as the basis for estimated nucleated cell counts. Profiled with immunoSEQ multiplex PCR; TCRdb holds only in-frame clones, not every one. That table is the source of V, J and clone size, and D and trimming were worked out from the DNA. The table includes roughly 200,000 clones, about nine tenths detected once. The chain couples TRBV19 to TRBJ1-5; the match to TRBD1 covers 10 bases. The sequence was collected from a man aged 18 to 30 with active or convalescent COVID-19. Source material: peripheral blood. The chain's CDR3 is CASSTWTGGYSNQPQHF. CDR3 nucleotide sequence: TGTGCCAGTAGTACCTGGACAGGGGGTTATAGCAATCAGCCCCAGCATTTT.